This TCR beta chain derives from a study of blood T cell repertoires in COVID-19. At the level of the study: The United States, Italy and Spain supplied acute and convalescent COVID-19 samples. T cells, B-cell-depleted T cells, or PBMCs provided the cDNA or gDNA that served as material.

Seattle researchers signed up patients amid active infection and tracked them longitudinally. As originally analysed: Amplifying reference gene primers gave estimates of nucleated cell counts. TCRdb's copy holds only in-frame clones and misses some; the assay was immunoSEQ multiplex PCR. D and trimming were read from the DNA, whereas the V and J calls and clone size are those reported in that table. This sample has about 370,000 clones; 70% to 90% occur once, and the top ten carry around 3%. The material sequenced was peripheral blood. The receptor was isolated from a woman in her twenties or thirties with COVID-19, enrolled during active disease.

As DNA, the CDR3 is TGTGCCAGCAGCTTAGCCGCAGGGAGGGAGACCCAGTACTTC. Encoded protein: CASSLAAGRETQYF. The rearrangement joins TRBV7-9 to TRBJ2-5, with a possible D match to TRBD2 (6 bases). The CDR3 extends over 14 amino acids. Germline V gene lookup returns CDR1 SEHNR and CDR2 FQNEAQ (reference sequence). Trimming removed 0 bases from V and 5 bases from J, with 10 bases in between. The full variable domain, in which reference TRBV7-9 and TRBJ2-5 provide the parts outside the CDR3, is DTGVSQNPRHKITKRGQNVTFRCDPISEHNRLYWYRQTLGQGPEFLTYFQNEAQLEKSRLLSDRFSAERPKGSFSTLEIQRTEQGDSAMYLCASSLAAGRETQYFGPGTRLLVL.